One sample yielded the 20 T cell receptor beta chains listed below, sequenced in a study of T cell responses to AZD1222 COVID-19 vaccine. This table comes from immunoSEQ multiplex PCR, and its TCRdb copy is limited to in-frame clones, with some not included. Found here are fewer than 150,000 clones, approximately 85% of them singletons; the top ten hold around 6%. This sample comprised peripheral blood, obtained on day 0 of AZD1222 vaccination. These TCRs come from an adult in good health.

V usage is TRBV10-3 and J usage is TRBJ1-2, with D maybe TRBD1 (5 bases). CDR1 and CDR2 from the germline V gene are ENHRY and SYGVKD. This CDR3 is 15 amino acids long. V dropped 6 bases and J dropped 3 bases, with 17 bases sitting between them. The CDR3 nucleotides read TGTGCCATCAGAACGGGGCCCCCCGAACACTATGGCTACACCTTC. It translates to CAIRTGPPEHYGYTF.

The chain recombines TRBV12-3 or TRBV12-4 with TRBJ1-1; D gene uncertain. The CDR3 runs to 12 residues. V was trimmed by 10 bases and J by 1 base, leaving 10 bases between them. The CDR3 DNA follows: TGTGCCACCAGATCGACGAACACTGAAGCTTTCTTT. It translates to CATRSTNTEAFF.

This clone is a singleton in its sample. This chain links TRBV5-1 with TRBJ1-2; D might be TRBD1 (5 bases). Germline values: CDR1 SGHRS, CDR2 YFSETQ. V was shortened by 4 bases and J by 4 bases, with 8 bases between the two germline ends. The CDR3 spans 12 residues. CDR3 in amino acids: CASSGGTYGYTF. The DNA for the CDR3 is TGCGCCAGCAGCGGGGGAACCTATGGCTACACCTTC.

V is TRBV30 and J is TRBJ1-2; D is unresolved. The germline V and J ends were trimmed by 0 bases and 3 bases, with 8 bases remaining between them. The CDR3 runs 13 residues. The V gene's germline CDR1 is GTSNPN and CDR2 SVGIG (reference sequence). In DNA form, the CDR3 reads TGTGCCTGGAGTGTACGAGCGGACTATGGCTACACCTTC. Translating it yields CAWSVRADYGYTF.

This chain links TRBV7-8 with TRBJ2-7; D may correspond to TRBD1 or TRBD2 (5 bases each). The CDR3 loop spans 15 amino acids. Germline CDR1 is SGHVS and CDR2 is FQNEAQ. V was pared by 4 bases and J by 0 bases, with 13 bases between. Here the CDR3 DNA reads TGTGCCAGCAGCTGGGGACGGTCGAGCTCCTACGAGCAGTACTTC. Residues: CASSWGRSSSYEQYF. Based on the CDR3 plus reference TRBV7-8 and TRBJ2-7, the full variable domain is GAGVSQSPRYKVAKRGQDVALRCDPISGHVSLFWYQQALGQGPEFLTYFQNEAQLDKSGLPSDRFFAERPEGSVSTLKIQRTQQEDSAVYLCASSWGRSSSYEQYFGPGTRLTVT.

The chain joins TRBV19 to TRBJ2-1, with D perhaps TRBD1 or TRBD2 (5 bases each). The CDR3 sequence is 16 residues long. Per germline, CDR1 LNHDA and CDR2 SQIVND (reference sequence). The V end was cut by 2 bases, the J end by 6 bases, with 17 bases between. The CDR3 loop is CASSITGTPGSNEQFF. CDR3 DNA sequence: TGTGCCAGTAGTATAACCGGGACCCCTGGGTCCAATGAGCAGTTCTTC.

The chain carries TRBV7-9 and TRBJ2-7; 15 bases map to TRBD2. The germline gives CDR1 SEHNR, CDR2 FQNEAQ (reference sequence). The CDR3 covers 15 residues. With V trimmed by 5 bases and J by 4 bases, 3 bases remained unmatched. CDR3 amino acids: CASSTGLAGGYEQYF. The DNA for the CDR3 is TGTGCCAGCAGCACGGGACTAGCGGGGGGTTACGAGCAGTACTTC.

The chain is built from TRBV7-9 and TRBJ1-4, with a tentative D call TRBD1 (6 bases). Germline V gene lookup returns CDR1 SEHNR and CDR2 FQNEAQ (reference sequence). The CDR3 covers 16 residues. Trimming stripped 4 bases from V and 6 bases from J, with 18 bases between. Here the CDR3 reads CASSSTPGEGDEKLFF. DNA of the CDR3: TGTGCCAGCAGCTCCACCCCAGGGGAGGGAGATGAAAAACTGTTTTTT. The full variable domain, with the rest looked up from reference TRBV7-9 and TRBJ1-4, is DTGVSQNPRHKITKRGQNVTFRCDPISEHNRLYWYRQTLGQGPEFLTYFQNEAQLEKSRLLSDRFSAERPKGSFSTLEIQRTEQGDSAMYLCASSSTPGEGDEKLFFGSGTQLSVL.

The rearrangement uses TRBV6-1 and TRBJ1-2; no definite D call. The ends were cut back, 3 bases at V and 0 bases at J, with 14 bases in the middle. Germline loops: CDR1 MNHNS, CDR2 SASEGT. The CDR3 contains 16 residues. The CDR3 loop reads CASSDGRKTANYGYTF. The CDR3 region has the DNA TGTGCCAGCAGTGACGGCAGGAAGACCGCTAACTATGGCTACACCTTC.

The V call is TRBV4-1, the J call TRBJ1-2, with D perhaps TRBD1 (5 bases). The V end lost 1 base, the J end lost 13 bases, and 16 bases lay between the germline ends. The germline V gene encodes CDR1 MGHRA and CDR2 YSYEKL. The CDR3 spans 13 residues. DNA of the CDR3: TGCGCCAGCAGCCAAGCCCCGGGGGGGGGTGGCACCTTC. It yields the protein CASSQAPGGGGTF.

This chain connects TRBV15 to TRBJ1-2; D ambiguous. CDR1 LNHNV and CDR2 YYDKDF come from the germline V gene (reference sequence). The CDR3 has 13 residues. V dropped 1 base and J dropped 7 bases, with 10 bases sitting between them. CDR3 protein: CATSRGGTAGYTF. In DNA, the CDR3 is TGTGCCACCAGCAGAGGGGGAACCGCTGGCTACACCTTC.

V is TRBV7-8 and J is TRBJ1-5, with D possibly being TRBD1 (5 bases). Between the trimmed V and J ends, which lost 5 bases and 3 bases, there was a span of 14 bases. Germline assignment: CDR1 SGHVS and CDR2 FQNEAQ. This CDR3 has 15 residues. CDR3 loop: CASSPAGTPNQPQHF. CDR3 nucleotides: TGTGCCAGCAGCCCTGCAGGGACCCCCAATCAGCCCCAGCATTTT.

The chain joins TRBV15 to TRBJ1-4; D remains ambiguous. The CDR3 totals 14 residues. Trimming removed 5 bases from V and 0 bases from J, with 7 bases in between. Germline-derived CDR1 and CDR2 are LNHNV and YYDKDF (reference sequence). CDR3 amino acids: CATSLGTTNEKLFF. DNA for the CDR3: TGTGCCACCAGCCTGGGCACAACTAATGAAAAACTGTTTTTT.

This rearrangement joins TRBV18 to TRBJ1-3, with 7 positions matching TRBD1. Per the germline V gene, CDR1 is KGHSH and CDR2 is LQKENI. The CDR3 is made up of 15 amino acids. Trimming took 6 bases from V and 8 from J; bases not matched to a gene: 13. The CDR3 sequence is CASSPRQGVSDTIYF. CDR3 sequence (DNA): TGTGCCAGCTCCCCAAGACAGGGAGTGTCGGACACCATATATTTT.

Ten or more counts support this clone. For the CDR3, the DNA is TGTGCCAGCAAGGGGGCGCGCTCTGGAAACACCATATATTTT. This translates into CASKGARSGNTIYF. The gene calls are TRBV2 and TRBJ1-3; 7 nucleotides line up with TRBD1. In germline, CDR1 is SNHLY, CDR2 FYNNEI. The CDR3 spans 14 residues. V was pared by 7 bases and J by 0 bases, with 3 bases of the junction left unmatched. Looking up the rest from reference TRBV2 and TRBJ1-3 gives the full variable domain: EPEVTQTPSHQVTQMGQEVILRCVPISNHLYFYWYRQILGQKVEFLVSFYNNEISEKSEIFDDQFSVERPDGSNFTLKIRSTKLEDSAMYFCASKGARSGNTIYFGEGSWLTVV.

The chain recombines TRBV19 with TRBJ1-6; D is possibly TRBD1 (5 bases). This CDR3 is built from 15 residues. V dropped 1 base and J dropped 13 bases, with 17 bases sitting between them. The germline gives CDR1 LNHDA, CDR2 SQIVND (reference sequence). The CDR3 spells CASSIVSGTFYPLHF. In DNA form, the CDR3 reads TGTGCCAGTAGTATAGTCTCCGGGACCTTTTACCCCCTCCACTTT.

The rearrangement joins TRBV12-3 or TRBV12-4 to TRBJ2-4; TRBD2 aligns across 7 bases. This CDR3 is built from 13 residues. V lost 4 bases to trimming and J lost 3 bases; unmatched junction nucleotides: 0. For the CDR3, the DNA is TGTGCCAGCAGTTCTAGCGGCAAAAACATTCAGTACTTC. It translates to CASSSSGKNIQYF.

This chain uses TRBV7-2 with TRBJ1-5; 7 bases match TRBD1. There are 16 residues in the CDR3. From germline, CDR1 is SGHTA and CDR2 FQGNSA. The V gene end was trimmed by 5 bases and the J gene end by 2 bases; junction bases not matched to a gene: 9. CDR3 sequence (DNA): TGTGCCAGCAGCAGAGACAGGGACCTCGGCAATCAGCCCCAGCATTTT. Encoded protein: CASSRDRDLGNQPQHF.

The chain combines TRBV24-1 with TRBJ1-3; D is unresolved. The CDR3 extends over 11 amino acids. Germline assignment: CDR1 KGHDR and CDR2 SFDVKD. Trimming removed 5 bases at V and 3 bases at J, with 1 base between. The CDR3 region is CATSGGNTIYF. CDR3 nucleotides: TGTGCCACCAGTGGTGGAAACACCATATATTTT.

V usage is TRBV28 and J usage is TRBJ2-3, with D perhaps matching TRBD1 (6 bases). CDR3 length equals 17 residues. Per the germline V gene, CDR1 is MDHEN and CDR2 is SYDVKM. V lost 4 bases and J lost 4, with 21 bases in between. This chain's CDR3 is CASSSPYSLDRADTQYF. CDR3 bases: TGTGCCAGCAGTTCCCCCTACTCCCTGGACAGAGCAGATACGCAGTATTTT.